Listed below are T cell receptor beta chains from one sample, sequenced in a study of a mutant IDH1 vaccine in newly diagnosed glioma. The protocol was immunoSEQ multiplex PCR, while the TCRdb copy is restricted to in-frame clones and leaves out a portion. The table lists under 150,000 clones, around four fifths of them singletons. These TCRs' antigens remain unknown. The sample was PBMCs, taken from a glioma patient whose treatment included an IDH1 peptide vaccine. The receptors shown here come from a middle-aged man with glioma. The CDR3 runs from the conserved cysteine through the conserved F or W. A D gene is named only where the DNA matches it firmly. Expanded clones get a size class; other rows say once, few or many, or leave the size out.

size	V	D	J	DNA	CDR3
.	TRBV9	.	TRBJ2-7	TGTGCCAGCAGCGTAGGGACACGGGGCGAGCAGTACTTC	CASSVGTRGEQYF
.	TRBV11-2	.	TRBJ2-5	TGTGCCAGCAGCTTAGATCGAGAGACCCAGTACTTC	CASSLDRETQYF
few	TRBV5-6	TRBD2	TRBJ2-3	TGTGCCAGCAGCCCGGCTAGCGGGGTAGGAGATACGCAGTATTTT	CASSPASGVGDTQYF
.	TRBV7-9	TRBD1	TRBJ2-3	TGTGCCAGCAGCTCCGGGACAGGGCGTGTTGTTACGCAGTATTTT	CASSSGTGRVVTQYF
.	TRBV7-8	.	TRBJ2-5	TGTGCCAGCAACCCAACCCCAAGGGGCCAAGAGACCCAGTACTTC	CASNPTPRGQETQYF
few	TRBV6-1	.	TRBJ1-5	TGTGCCAGCAGTGAATTGGGTAGCAATCAGCCCCAGCATTTT	CASSELGSNQPQHF
.	TRBV11-2	TRBD1	TRBJ2-1	TGTGCCAGCAGCTTCGCCCTCGGGACAGGAAAATACAATGAGCAGTTCTTC	CASSFALGTGKYNEQFF
.	TRBV7-2	TRBD2	TRBJ2-1	TGTGCCAGCAGCCGGCGACTAGCGGGGGGTTTTGAGCAGTTCTTC	CASSRRLAGGFEQFF
.	TRBV4-2	TRBD2	TRBJ2-5	TGTGCCAGCAGCCAAGGCGGCGGGGGGGCAGTGGGAGAGACCCAGTACTTC	CASSQGGGGAVGETQYF
.	TRBV18	.	TRBJ2-2	TGTGCCAGCTCACCTCCGGGAGTCGTGAACACCGGGGAGCTGTTTTTT	CASSPPGVVNTGELFF
once	TRBV6-4	TRBD1	TRBJ2-7	TGTGCCAGCAGTGCCCGGACAGGGGACGAGCAGTACTTC	CASSARTGDEQYF
.	TRBV18	.	TRBJ2-1	TGTGCCAGCTCACCATTTGTAATCGGTGGGCATGAGCAGTTCTTC	CASSPFVIGGHEQFF
.	TRBV11-2	.	TRBJ1-1	TGTGCCAGCAGCCCCGCCGGCAGGGAATTCACTGAAGCTTTCTTT	CASSPAGREFTEAFF
.	TRBV7-2	.	TRBJ1-3	TGTGCCAGCAGCTTAGTCGCAGGGCGCTCTGGAAACACCATATATTTT	CASSLVAGRSGNTIYF
.	TRBV6-5	.	TRBJ2-2	TGTGCCAGCAGTTACTTTATGGGAACCGGGGAGCTGTTTTTT	CASSYFMGTGELFF
few	TRBV6-5	.	TRBJ1-1	TGTGCCAGCAGTGACTTGGGGGACGGCGGCACTGAAGCTTTCTTT	CASSDLGDGGTEAFF
.	TRBV6-6	.	TRBJ2-3	TGTGCCAGCAGTTACTCGTCCACAGATACGCAGTATTTT	CASSYSSTDTQYF
.	TRBV6-5	.	TRBJ2-6	TGTGCCAGCAGGACAACTAGCTCTGGGGCCAACGTCCTGACTTTC	CASRTTSSGANVLTF
.	TRBV7-2	.	TRBJ1-3	TGTGCCAGCAGCTTAGTTCCAGGTATTATTGGAAACACCATATATTTT	CASSLVPGIIGNTIYF
.	TRBV7-2	TRBD1	TRBJ2-7	TGTGCCAGCAGCCGAGACAGGGGGCGCCACGAGCAGTACTTC	CASSRDRGRHEQYF
.	TRBV7-6	TRBD1	TRBJ2-7	TGTGCCAGCAGCTTATATGCAGGGGGCAGATACGAGCAGTACTTC	CASSLYAGGRYEQYF
.	TRBV7-9	TRBD2	TRBJ2-2	TGTGCCAGCAGCTTGGCCGCCCTAGCGGGAGGGCCGTTCGCCGGGGAGCTGTTTTTT	CASSLAALAGGPFAGELFF
.	TRBV27	.	TRBJ2-7	TGTGCCAGCTCCTCCACTGGGAGGCAGTACTTC	CASSSTGRQYF
few	TRBV5-4	TRBD1	TRBJ1-1	TGTGCCAGCAGACAGGTGACAGGGATAAACACTGAAGCTTTCTTT	CASRQVTGINTEAFF
.	TRBV5-4	.	TRBJ2-4	TGTGCCAGCAGCTCGCCTCGGGTAGCCAAAAACATTCAGTACTTC	CASSSPRVAKNIQYF
.	TRBV5-8	TRBD1	TRBJ1-1	TGTGCCAGCAGCTTTTTCCGGGACAGGGTTTGGAACACTGAAGCTTTCTTT	CASSFFRDRVWNTEAFF
once	TRBV19	.	TRBJ2-1	TGTGCCAGTAGTCCCAACAATGAGCAGTTCTTC	CASSPNNEQFF
.	TRBV28	TRBD1	TRBJ1-4	TGTGCCAGCAGTCTCATCCCGACAGGGATTAATGAAAAACTGTTTTTT	CASSLIPTGINEKLFF
few	TRBV7-9	.	TRBJ1-5	TGTGCCAGCAGCTTACTTGGGGACAATCAGCCCCAGCATTTT	CASSLLGDNQPQHF
.	TRBV7-7	.	TRBJ2-1	TGTGCTAGCAGCTTCTCCCTAGCCTACAATGAGCAGTTCTTC	CASSFSLAYNEQFF
.	TRBV6-6	.	TRBJ1-1	TGTGCCAGCAGTTACACTTCAGGGAAGCCTGAAGCTTTCTTT	CASSYTSGKPEAFF
.	TRBV5-1	.	TRBJ2-5	TGCGCCAGCAGTTCTTCCTCGCAGGAGACCCAGTACTTC	CASSSSSQETQYF
.	TRBV7-2	.	TRBJ2-1	TGTGCCAGCACCCAGACCTCGACTTCCTACAATGAGCAGTTCTTC	CASTQTSTSYNEQFF
.	TRBV5-1	.	TRBJ2-7	TGCGCCAGCAGCGTGGGACGAGCGAGGGAGCAGTACTTC	CASSVGRAREQYF
few	TRBV27	TRBD1	TRBJ2-7	TGTGCCAGCAGGCTGGGACAGCCCGGTGGGGAGCAGTACTTC	CASRLGQPGGEQYF
.	TRBV6-4	.	TRBJ2-1	TGTGCCAGCAGTGACGGGGACGCCGCTCGACGCAATGAGCAGTTCTTC	CASSDGDAARRNEQFF
.	TRBV4-3	TRBD1	TRBJ2-7	TGCGCCAGCAGCCAAGATGGGACAGGACCCTACGAGCAGTACTTC	CASSQDGTGPYEQYF
.	TRBV19	TRBD1	TRBJ1-3	TGTGCCAGTATCAAGACAGGGGGCACCATATATTTT	CASIKTGGTIYF
.	TRBV4-3	TRBD2	TRBJ2-5	TGCGCCAGCAGCCAAGGGACGGGGGGGGAGACCCAGTACTTC	CASSQGTGGETQYF
.	TRBV6-1	.	TRBJ1-4	TGTGCCAGCAGGGAGCGTAATGAAAAACTGTTTTTT	CASRERNEKLFF
few	TRBV6-1	.	TRBJ2-5	TGTGCCAGCATGGGGTCTCGCCCAGAGACCCAGTACTTC	CASMGSRPETQYF
few	TRBV2	.	TRBJ1-5	TGTGCCAGCAGTGCAAGACAAAGAGCTTTCAATCAGCCCCAGCATTTT	CASSARQRAFNQPQHF
.	TRBV18	.	TRBJ2-6	TGTGCCAGCTCCACCTGGGGGGCGCAGGGTAGCTATGGGGCCAACGTCCTGACTTTC	CASSTWGAQGSYGANVLTF
once	TRBV7-2	.	TRBJ1-6	TGTGCCAGCAGCTTCCCCTATAATTCACCCCTCCACTTT	CASSFPYNSPLHF
few	TRBV7-7	TRBD2	TRBJ2-2	TGTGCTAGCAGCGCTACTAGCGGGAACACCGGGGAGCTGTTTTTT	CASSATSGNTGELFF
.	TRBV4-1	TRBD2	TRBJ2-4	TGCGCCAGCAGCCAATACCTGGGACTAGCGGGAGTGGCCAAAAACATTCAGTACTTC	CASSQYLGLAGVAKNIQYF
.	TRBV5-1	.	TRBJ1-2	TGCGCCAGCAGCTTGGAACGAGGCAGAGGGAACTATGGCTACACCTTC	CASSLERGRGNYGYTF
.	TRBV5-6	TRBD1	TRBJ2-1	TGTGCCAGCAGCTTAGGACAGGGGAATGAGCAGTTCTTC	CASSLGQGNEQFF
.	TRBV28	TRBD2	TRBJ2-2	TGTGCCAGCAGTCCATGGACTAGCGGGAGTACCGGGGAGCTGTTTTTT	CASSPWTSGSTGELFF
.	TRBV5-4	TRBD1	TRBJ1-2	TGTGCCAGCAGCTGGACAGGGGGCGATGGCTACACCTTC	CASSWTGGDGYTF
.	TRBV6-1	.	TRBJ1-5	TGTGCCAGCAGTGAAGTACGGCTTAGCAATCAGCCCCAGCATTTT	CASSEVRLSNQPQHF